The clone carrying this T cell receptor (beta chain) was counted only a few times. Its antigen remains unknown. Looked up from germline, CDR1 is GTSNPN and CDR2 is SVGIG (reference sequence). The ends were cut back, 3 bases at V and 8 bases at J, with 7 bases in the middle. The CDR3 loop spans 11 amino acids. Template switching supplied a universal primer site; unique molecular identifiers were carried on the cDNA. TCRdb processed the 5' RACE reads anew with MiXCR; each CDR3 protein has one entry. The sample records a few hundred thousand distinct CDR3 sequences, roughly 9.9% being singletons. The data are from a study of identical twins. General observations from the study: Twins shared beta out-of-frame sequences in excess, but this excess was weaker.

This same sample was also part of a study on yellow fever vaccine responses in identical twins. That source notes: Twins' vaccine T cell responses were reported to seem partly convergent and partly personalized.

This clonotype was obtained from a woman aged 18-29 years in good health. The sequenced sample was PBMCs. The V and J genes are TRBV30 and TRBJ2-2; D is uncertain. CDR3 residues: CAWRDQGELFF. In nucleotides, the CDR3 is TGTGCCTGGAGGGACCAAGGGGAGCTGTTTTTT.